This TCR beta chain comes out of a study of blood T cell repertoires in COVID-19 (dated by TCRdb to the early 2020s). Study-level background: Collaborator samples came from the United States, Italy and Spain and covered acute and convalescent phases of COVID-19. Where HLA class I and class II types were available, the types were taken from metadata supplied by the sample provider, not from assay-based typing. The samples were drawn from two sources: the first 160 participants of the ongoing ImmuneRACE study, and fewer than 1,500 subjects contributed by 6 global collaborators. The repertoires were made available in a free public database intended to serve as a resource for research on the immune response to SARS-CoV-2. The prospective study material was composed of cDNA or gDNA derived from T cells, B-cell-depleted T cells, or PBMCs. A de-identified subject ID, COVID-19 status, age in years and sex were almost always included in the sample metadata. The dataset comprised deeply sampled blood TCRbeta repertoires from subjects exposed to, actively infected with, or recovered from COVID-19.

Paper-wide results and their limitations: The quantity of clinical and demographic metadata differed by source and by participant and was supplied without curation.

TCRbeta CDR3 regions were amplified from genomic DNA using the immunoSEQ Assay, a bias-controlled multiplex PCR. As for the original processing: Within the assay, amplification of reference gene primers was used to estimate how many nucleated cells each sample contained. To quantify the absolute abundance of each unique TCRbeta CDR3 rearrangement, sequence reads were collapsed and filtered. For each sample, productive Simpson clonality was calculated by taking the square root of Simpson's diversity index across productive rearrangements. What TCRdb holds here is the immuneACCESS table cut down to in-frame rearrangements. Part of the clones is not present; checked against another copy, under half of the missing clones reflect an unresolved V gene, and the others are unexplained. For V, J and clone size, that table is used; D and trimming come from the DNA. Here the sample has 320,000 or so clones; 85% occur a single time. Jointly, the top ten make up about 1.9% of the sample.

Reading the germline V gene (reference sequence) gives CDR1 LGHDT and CDR2 YNNKEL. Spanning cysteine to phenylalanine, the CDR3 consists of 15 amino acids. The CDR3 DNA has 45 bases and is translated from base 1. Trimming removed 4 bases from V and 5 bases from J; the gene matches leave 2 bases unexplained. In its sample, this clone was seen a few times. Its antigen remains unidentified. There are no base qualities to consult, and no much larger clone falls within one base. Enrolling through a virtual design, the prospective study's participants ranged in age from roughly 18 to 89 years and lived across roughly 24 United States geographic areas. Cohort assignment in the prospective study relied on participant-reported clinical history from a screening survey and a study questionnaire. A participant counted as exposed if, within 2 weeks of entering the study, that participant had been in contact with someone who had a PCR-confirmed or clinician-diagnosed COVID-19 case. Each participant in the prospective study had whole blood, serum and a nasopharyngeal or oropharyngeal swab collected by mobile phlebotomists. Prospective study participants could optionally give additional blood draws and questionnaires over a 2-month period. Blood samples from the prospective study were shipped frozen or at room temperature prior to DNA extraction.

The chain uses TRBV3-1 (or the pseudogene TRBV3-2) and TRBJ2-1; 13 central bases correspond to TRBD2. The sequenced material came from PBMCs or T cells enriched from blood (not recorded which). This TCR was recovered from a young woman who had been exposed to COVID-19. The nucleotides read TGTGCCAGCAGCCTGGGACTAGCGGGAAACAATGAGCAGTTCTTC. Its coded protein is CASSLGLAGNNEQFF.